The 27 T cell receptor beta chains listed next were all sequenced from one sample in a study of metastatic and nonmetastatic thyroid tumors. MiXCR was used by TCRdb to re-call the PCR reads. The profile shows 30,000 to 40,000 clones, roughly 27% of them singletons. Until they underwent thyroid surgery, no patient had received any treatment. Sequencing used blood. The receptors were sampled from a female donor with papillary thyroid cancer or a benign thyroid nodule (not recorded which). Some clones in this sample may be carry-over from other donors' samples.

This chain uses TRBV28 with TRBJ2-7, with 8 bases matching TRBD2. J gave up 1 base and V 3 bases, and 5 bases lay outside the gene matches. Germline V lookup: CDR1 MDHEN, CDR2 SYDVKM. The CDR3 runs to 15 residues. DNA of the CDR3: TGTGCCAGCAGTTTTGATGTAGCGGGGTCCTACGAGCAGTACTTC. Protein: CASSFDVAGSYEQYF.

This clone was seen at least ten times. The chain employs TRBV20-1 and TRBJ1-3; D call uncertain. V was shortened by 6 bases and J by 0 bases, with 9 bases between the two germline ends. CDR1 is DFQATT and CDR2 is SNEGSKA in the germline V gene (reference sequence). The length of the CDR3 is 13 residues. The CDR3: CSARGPSGNTIYF. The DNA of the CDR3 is TGCAGTGCCCGAGGCCCCTCTGGAAACACCATATATTTT.

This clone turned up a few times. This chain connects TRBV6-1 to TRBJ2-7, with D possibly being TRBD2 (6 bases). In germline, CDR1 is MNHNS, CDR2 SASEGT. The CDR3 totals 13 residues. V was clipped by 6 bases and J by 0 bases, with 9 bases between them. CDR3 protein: CASSPGSSYEQYF. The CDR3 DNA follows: TGTGCCAGCAGCCCCGGGAGCTCCTACGAGCAGTACTTC.

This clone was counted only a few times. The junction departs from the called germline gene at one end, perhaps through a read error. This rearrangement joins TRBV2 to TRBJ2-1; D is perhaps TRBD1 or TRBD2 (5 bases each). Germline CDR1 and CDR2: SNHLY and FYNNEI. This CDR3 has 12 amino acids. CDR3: CASSARGNDQFF. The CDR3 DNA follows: TGCGCCAGCAGTGCTCGGGGCAATGATCAGTTCTTC.

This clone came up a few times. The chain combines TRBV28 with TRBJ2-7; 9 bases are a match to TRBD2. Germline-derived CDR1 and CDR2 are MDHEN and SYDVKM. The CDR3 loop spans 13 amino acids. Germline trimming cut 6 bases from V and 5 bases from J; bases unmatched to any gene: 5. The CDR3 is CASRYLAGNEQYF. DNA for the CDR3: TGTGCCAGCAGATACCTAGCGGGAAACGAGCAGTACTTC.

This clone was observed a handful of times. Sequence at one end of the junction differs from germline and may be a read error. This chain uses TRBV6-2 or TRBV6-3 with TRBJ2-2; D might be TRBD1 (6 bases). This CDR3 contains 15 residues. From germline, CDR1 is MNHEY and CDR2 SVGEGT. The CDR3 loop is CASSFVTRDTVELFF. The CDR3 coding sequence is TGTGCCAGCAGCTTCGTGACTCGGGACACCGTGGAGCTGTTTTTT.

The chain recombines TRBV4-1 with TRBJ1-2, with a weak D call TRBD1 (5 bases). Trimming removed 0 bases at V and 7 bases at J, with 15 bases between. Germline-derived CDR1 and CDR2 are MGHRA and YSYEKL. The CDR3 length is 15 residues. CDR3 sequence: CASSQDLGARSGYTF. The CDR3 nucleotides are TGCGCCAGCAGCCAAGACCTAGGGGCGCGAAGTGGCTACACCTTC.

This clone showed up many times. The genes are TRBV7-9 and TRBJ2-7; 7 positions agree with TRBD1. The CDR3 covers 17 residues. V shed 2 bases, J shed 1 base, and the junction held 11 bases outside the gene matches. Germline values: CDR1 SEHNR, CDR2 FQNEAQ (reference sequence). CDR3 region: CASSLREWGQQSYEQYF. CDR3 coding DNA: TGTGCCAGCAGCTTAAGAGAGTGGGGACAGCAATCCTACGAGCAGTACTTC.

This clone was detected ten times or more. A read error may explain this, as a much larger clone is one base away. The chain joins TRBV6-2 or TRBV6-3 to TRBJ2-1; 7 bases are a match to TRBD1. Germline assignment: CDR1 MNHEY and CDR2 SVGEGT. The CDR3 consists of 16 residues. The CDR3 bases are TGTGCCGGCAGCCCACCGGGACAGAGACGCTACAATGAGCAGTTCTTC. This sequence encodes CAGSPPGQRRYNEQFF.

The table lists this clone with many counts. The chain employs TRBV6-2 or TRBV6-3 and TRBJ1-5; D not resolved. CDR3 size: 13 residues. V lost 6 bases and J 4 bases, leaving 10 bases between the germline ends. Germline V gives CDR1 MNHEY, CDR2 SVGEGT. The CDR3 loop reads CASRRGRNQPQHF. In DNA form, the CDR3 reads TGTGCCAGCAGACGGGGTCGAAATCAGCCCCAGCATTTT.

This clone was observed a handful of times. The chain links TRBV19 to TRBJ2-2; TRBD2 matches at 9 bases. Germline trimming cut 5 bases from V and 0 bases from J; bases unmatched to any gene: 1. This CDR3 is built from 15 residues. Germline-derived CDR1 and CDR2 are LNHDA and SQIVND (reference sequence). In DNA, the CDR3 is TGTGCCAGTAGTGGACTAGCGTCGAACACCGGGGAGCTGTTTTTT. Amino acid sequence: CASSGLASNTGELFF.

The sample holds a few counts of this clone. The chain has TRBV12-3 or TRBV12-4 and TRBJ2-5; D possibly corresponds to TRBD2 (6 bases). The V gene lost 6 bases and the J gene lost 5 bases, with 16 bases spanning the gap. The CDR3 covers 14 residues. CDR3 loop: CASSRGEVGETQYF. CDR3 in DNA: TGTGCCAGCAGCCGCGGGGAGGTAGGGGAGACCCAGTACTTC.

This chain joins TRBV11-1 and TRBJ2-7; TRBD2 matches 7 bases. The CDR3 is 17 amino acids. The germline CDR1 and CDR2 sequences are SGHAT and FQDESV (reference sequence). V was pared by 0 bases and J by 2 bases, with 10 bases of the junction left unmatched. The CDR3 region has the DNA TGTGCCAGCAGCTTAGCGGGGGGGTTGAGACCTACCTACGAGCAGTACTTC. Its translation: CASSLAGGLRPTYEQYF.

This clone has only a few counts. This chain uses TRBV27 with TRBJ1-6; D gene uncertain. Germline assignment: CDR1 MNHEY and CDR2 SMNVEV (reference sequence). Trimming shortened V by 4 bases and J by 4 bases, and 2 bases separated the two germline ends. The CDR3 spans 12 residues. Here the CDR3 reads CASSWYNSPLHF. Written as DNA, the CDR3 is TGTGCCAGCAGTTGGTATAATTCACCCCTCCACTTT.

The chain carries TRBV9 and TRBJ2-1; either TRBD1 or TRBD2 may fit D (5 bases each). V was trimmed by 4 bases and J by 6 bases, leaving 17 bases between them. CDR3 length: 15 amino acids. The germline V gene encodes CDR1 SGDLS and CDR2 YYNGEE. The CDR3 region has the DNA TGTGCCAGCAGCCCCGCCGGGACGGGGTCCAATGAGCAGTTCTTC. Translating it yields CASSPAGTGSNEQFF.

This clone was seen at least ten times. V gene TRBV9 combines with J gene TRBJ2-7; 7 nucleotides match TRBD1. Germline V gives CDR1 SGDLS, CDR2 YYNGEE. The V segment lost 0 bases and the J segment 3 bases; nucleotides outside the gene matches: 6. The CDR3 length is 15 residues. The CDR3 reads CASSVDLGQYYEQYF. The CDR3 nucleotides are TGTGCCAGCAGCGTAGATCTGGGACAGTACTACGAGCAGTACTTC.

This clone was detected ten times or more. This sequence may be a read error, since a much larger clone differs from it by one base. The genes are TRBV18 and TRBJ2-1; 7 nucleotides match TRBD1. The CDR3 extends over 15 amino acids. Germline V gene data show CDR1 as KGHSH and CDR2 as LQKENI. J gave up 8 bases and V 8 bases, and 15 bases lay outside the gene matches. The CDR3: CASATTGTAYDEQFF. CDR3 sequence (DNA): TGTGCCAGCGCGACTACCGGGACAGCTTACGATGAGCAGTTCTTC.

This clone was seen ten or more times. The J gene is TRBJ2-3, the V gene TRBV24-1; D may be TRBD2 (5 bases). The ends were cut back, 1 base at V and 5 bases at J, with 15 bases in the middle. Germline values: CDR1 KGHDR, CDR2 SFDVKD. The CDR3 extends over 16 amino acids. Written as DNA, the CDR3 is TGTGCCACCAGTGATTTAAGAGCGGAGGTGGGAGATACGCAGTATTTT. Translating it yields CATSDLRAEVGDTQYF.

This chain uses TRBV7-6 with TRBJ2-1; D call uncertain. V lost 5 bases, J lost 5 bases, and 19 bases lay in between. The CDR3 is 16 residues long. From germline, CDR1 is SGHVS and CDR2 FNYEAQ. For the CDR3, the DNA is TGTGCCAGCAGCCCCTTCGTGCATGGACGGAACAATGAGCAGTTCTTC. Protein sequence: CASSPFVHGRNNEQFF.

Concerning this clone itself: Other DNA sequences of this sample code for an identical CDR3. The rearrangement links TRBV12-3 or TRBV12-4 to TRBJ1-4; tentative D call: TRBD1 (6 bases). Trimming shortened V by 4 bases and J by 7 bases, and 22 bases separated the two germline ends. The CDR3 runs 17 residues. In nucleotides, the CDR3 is TGTGCCAGCAGTTCGACAGGTAATCAGGGAGTAAGTGAAAAACTGTTTTTT. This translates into CASSSTGNQGVSEKLFF.

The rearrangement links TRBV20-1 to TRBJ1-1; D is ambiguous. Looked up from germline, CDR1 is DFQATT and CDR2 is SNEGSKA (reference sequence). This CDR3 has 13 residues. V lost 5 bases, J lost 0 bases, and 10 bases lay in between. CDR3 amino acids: CSAVPEMNTEAFF. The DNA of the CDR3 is TGCAGTGCTGTGCCGGAGATGAACACTGAAGCTTTCTTT.

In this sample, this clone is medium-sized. As DNA, the CDR3 is TGTGCCAGCAGTTACTCCCCAGGGACGGGGGGGAACGAGCAGTACTTC. The encoded protein is CASSYSPGTGGNEQYF. The genes are TRBV6-5 and TRBJ2-7, with TRBD2 matching 8 bases. The junction had 9 bases not matched to a gene; V was cut back by 0 bases and J by 5 bases. CDR3 length equals 16 residues. Germline CDR1 reads MNHEY; CDR2 reads SVGAGI.

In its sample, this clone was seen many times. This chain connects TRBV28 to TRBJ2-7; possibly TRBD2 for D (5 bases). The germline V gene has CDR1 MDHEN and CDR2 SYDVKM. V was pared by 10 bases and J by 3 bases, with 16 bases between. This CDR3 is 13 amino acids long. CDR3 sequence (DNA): TGTGCCACCTCCGGGGTATTAGTCTACGAGCAGTACTTC. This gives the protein CATSGVLVYEQYF.

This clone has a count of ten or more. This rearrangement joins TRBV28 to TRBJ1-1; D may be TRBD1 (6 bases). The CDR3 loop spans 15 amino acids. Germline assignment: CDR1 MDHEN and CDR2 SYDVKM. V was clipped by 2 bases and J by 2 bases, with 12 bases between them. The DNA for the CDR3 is TGTGCCAGCAGTTTAGGGGGGCGGGCAAACACTGAAGCTTTCTTT. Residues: CASSLGGRANTEAFF.

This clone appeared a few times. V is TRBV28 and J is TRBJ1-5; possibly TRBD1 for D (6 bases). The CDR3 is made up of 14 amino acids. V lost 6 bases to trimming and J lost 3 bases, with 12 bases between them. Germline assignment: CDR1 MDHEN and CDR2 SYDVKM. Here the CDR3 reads CASREGVINQPQHF. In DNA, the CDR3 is TGTGCCAGCAGAGAGGGGGTGATCAATCAGCCCCAGCATTTT. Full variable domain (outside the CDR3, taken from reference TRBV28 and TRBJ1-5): DVKVTQSSRYLVKRTGEKVFLECVQDMDHENMFWYRQDPGLGLRLIYFSYDVKMKEKGDIPEGYSVSREKKERFSLILESASTNQTSMYLCASREGVINQPQHFGDGTRLSIL.

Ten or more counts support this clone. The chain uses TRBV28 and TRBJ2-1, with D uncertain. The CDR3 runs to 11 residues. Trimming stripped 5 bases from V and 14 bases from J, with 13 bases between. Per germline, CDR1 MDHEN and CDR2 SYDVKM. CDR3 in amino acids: CASSNGRPEFF. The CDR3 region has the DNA TGTGCCAGCAGTAACGGACGGCCGGAGTTCTTC. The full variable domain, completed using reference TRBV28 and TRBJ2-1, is DVKVTQSSRYLVKRTGEKVFLECVQDMDHENMFWYRQDPGLGLRLIYFSYDVKMKEKGDIPEGYSVSREKKERFSLILESASTNQTSMYLCASSNGRPEFFGPGTRLTVL.

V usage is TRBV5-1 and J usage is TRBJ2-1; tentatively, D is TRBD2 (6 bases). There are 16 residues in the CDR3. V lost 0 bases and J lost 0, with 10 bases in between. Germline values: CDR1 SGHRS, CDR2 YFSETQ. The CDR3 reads CASSLASASSYNEQFF. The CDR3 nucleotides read TGCGCCAGCAGCTTGGCTAGCGCCAGCTCCTACAATGAGCAGTTCTTC.